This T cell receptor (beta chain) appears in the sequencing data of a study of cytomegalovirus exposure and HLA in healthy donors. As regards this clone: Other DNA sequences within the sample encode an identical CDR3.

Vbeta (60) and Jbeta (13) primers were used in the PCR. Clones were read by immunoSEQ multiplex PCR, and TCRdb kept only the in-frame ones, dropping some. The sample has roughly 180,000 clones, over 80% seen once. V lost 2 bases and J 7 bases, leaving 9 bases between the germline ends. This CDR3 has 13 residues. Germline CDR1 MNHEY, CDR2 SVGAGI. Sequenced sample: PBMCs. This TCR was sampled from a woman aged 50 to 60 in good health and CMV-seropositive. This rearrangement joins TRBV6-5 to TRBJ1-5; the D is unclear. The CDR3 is CASSYGRGQPQHF. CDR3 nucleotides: TGTGCCAGCAGTTACGGACGGGGACAGCCCCAGCATTTT.